This T cell receptor beta chain was recorded in a study of cytomegalovirus exposure and HLA in healthy donors. Study as a whole: A prior analysis found more than 90 million unique TCR beta sequences from about 179 million T cells.

Regarding this clone: As yet, its antigen is unknown.

Study-level results: Fewer than 200 TCR beta chains were listed as cytomegalovirus-associated.

The PCR had 60 Vbeta and 13 Jbeta primers. TCRdb keeps only in-frame clones here, not all; method: immunoSEQ multiplex PCR. The table shows about 94,000 clones, with around 66% occurring only once. Regarding donors, all were healthy bone marrow donors. Trimming took 0 bases from V and 2 from J, leaving 7 bases between them. The germline V gene has CDR1 MNHEY and CDR2 SVGAGI. There are 14 residues in the CDR3. The clonotype was recovered from a man aged 25-40 years in good health and CMV-seronegative. The sequenced sample consisted of PBMCs. This chain joins TRBV6-5 and TRBJ1-2, with unresolved D. The CDR3 nucleotides are TGTGCCAGCAGTTACTCTGGAGGGAACTATGGCTACACCTTC. Encoded protein: CASSYSGGNYGYTF.